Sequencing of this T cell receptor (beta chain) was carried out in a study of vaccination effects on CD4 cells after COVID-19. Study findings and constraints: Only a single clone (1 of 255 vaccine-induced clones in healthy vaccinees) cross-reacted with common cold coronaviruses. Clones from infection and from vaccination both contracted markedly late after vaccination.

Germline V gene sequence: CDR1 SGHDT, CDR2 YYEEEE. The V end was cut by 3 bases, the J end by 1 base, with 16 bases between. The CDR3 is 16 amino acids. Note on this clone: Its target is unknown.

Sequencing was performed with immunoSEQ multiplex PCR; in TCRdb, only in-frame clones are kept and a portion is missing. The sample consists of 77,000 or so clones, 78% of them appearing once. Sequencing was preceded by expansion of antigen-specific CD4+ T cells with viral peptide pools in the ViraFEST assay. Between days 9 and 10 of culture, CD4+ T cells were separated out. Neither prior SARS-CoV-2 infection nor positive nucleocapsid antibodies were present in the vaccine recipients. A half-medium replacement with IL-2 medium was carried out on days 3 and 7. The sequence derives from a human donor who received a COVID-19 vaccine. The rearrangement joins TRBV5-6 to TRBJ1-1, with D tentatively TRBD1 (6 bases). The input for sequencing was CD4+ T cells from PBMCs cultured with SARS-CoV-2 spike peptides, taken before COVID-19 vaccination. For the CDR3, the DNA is TGTGCCAGCAGCTACACAAAGGGGGACTCGAACACTGAAGCTTTCTTT. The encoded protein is CASSYTKGDSNTEAFF.